The 24 T cell receptor beta chains presented below share a single source sample, sequenced in a study of CD8 T cells in cerebrospinal fluid in Alzheimer's disease (dated by TCRdb to about 2020). The library was generated by 10x single-cell sequencing. Sequencing used a NextSeq 550. TCRdb reprocessed the reads; each CDR3 protein sequence makes one entry, and DNA is unavailable. The table held for this sample gives roughly 1,500 distinct CDR3 sequences. Of the sample, around 9.6% is held by the ten largest clones. Sequencing was carried out using cerebrospinal fluid. These receptors were taken from a human donor in good health.

Frequency places this clonotype as medium-sized. This sequence joins TRBV14 and TRBJ1-5; TCRdb names TRBD1, which stays unverified in the absence of DNA. Germline-derived CDR1 and CDR2 are SGHDN and FVKESK. This CDR3 has 17 residues. The CDR3 spells CASSQENRDRGNQPQHF.

The chain carries TRBV23-1 and TRBJ1-4. TRBV23-1 carries the ORF label, with uncertain function. There are 18 residues in the CDR3. The CDR3 spells CASSQSTSTSATNEKLFF.

In terms of frequency, this clonotype is medium-sized. This chain uses TRBV9 with TRBJ1-3; the D gene TCRdb calls, TRBD1, cannot be checked with no DNA. Germline loops: CDR1 SGDLS, CDR2 YYNGEE. The CDR3 runs to 19 residues. CDR3 sequence: CASSVVSGTGGFVGNTIYF.

Considering frequency, this clonotype is medium-sized (0.01 to 0.1%). V gene TRBV4-3 combines with J gene TRBJ2-7; TCRdb picks TRBD2, but there is no DNA to check that call. This CDR3 is built from 16 residues. Germline V CDR1 and CDR2: LGHNA, YSLEER. This chain's CDR3 is CASSRSASGGGYEQYF.

This clonotype shows up as medium-sized (0.01 to 0.1%) by frequency. This chain links TRBV19 with TRBJ2-3; TCRdb's D call, TRBD1, is unchecked because there is no DNA. CDR3 length equals 15 residues. The germline V gene has CDR1 LNHDA and CDR2 SQIVND (reference sequence). The CDR3 sequence is CASSTPDRGADTQYF.

Considering frequency, this clonotype is medium-sized. The CDR3 protein is CASSPGQSTEAFF. The J gene is TRBJ1-1, the V gene TRBV9; the TRBD1 assignment by TCRdb is unverifiable without DNA. CDR1 is SGDLS and CDR2 is YYNGEE in the germline V gene. This CDR3 region has 13 residues.

This clonotype registers medium-sized by frequency. This rearrangement joins TRBV6-5 to TRBJ2-7. This CDR3 has 13 residues. Germline V gives CDR1 MNHEY, CDR2 SVGAGI. The CDR3 reads CASLRLGSYEQYF.

This clonotype ranks as medium-sized in terms of frequency. The chain employs TRBV7-3 and TRBJ2-2; lacking DNA, the TRBD2 call made by TCRdb goes unchecked. Germline V lookup: CDR1 SGHTA, CDR2 FQGTGA. CDR3 length: 19 amino acids. This CDR3 is CASSLIATAGLANTGELFF.

This clonotype is labeled medium-sized based on frequency. The gene calls are TRBV4-3 and TRBJ2-7; TCRdb's D call of TRBD1 is untestable without DNA. This CDR3 has 14 amino acids. Germline V gene lookup returns CDR1 LGHNA and CDR2 YSLEER. This chain's CDR3 is CASSRAQGSYEQYF.

By frequency, this clonotype is medium-sized. V usage is TRBV6-2 or TRBV6-3 and J usage is TRBJ2-1; TCRdb's D gene call, TRBD2, goes unchecked for lack of DNA. The CDR3 is made up of 17 amino acids. CDR1 and CDR2 (germline): MNHEY, SVGEGT. The chain's CDR3 is CASSYVSGNSPYNEQFF.

By frequency, this clonotype is medium-sized. CDR3 protein: CASSVERAKGRSTEAFF. This sequence joins TRBV9 and TRBJ1-1. Germline CDR1 SGDLS, CDR2 YYNGEE. CDR3 length: 17 residues. Looking up the rest from reference TRBV9 and TRBJ1-1 gives the full variable domain: DSGVTQTPKHLITATGQRVTLRCSPRSGDLSVYWYQQSLDQGLQFLIQYYNGEERAKGNILERFSAQQFPDLHSELNLSSLELGDSALYFCASSVERAKGRSTEAFFGQGTRLTVV.

The chain combines TRBV19 with TRBJ2-2; the TCRdb call, TRBD1, lacks DNA for checking. Germline V lookup: CDR1 LNHDA, CDR2 SQIVND (reference sequence). The length of the CDR3 is 15 residues. The CDR3 loop is CASSTSSGWGGELFF.

By frequency, this clonotype is medium-sized. The chain links TRBV9 to TRBJ1-2; the D call from TCRdb, TRBD1, cannot be confirmed without DNA. This CDR3 is 13 amino acids long. Germline lookup yields CDR1 SGDLS and CDR2 YYNGEE. The CDR3: CASSVAGAEGYTF.

This clonotype is labeled large based on frequency. V and J are TRBV20-1 and TRBJ2-5; the D gene TCRdb calls, TRBD1, cannot be checked with no DNA. Germline-derived CDR1 and CDR2 are DFQATT and SNEGSKA (reference sequence). The CDR3 contains 13 residues. The CDR3: CSATGTVQETQYF.

This clonotype is called medium-sized based on its frequency. This chain uses TRBV28 with TRBJ1-4; TCRdb's D gene call, TRBD1, goes unchecked for lack of DNA. Germline CDR1 MDHEN, CDR2 SYDVKM. This CDR3 contains 15 residues. The CDR3 here is CASRTLGIAGEKLFF. Drawing the rest from reference TRBV28 and TRBJ1-4, the complete variable domain is DVKVTQSSRYLVKRTGEKVFLECVQDMDHENMFWYRQDPGLGLRLIYFSYDVKMKEKGDIPEGYSVSREKKERFSLILESASTNQTSMYLCASRTLGIAGEKLFFGSGTQLSVL.

By frequency, this clonotype registers medium-sized. V is TRBV6-5 and J is TRBJ2-1; TCRdb designates TRBD2, a call that cannot be tested without DNA. The CDR3 is 16 residues long. Germline V gives CDR1 MNHEY, CDR2 SVGAGI. Here the CDR3 reads CASSFTAGGSYNEQFF.

This clonotype is deemed medium-sized by its frequency. This chain connects TRBV3-1 to TRBJ2-1. Germline V gives CDR1 LGHDT, CDR2 YNNKEL (reference sequence). The CDR3 length is 14 residues. CDR3 residues: CASSQDARGDEQFF.

By frequency, this clonotype registers medium-sized. The chain uses TRBV18 and TRBJ1-5. The CDR3 is 13 amino acids. The germline CDR1 and CDR2 sequences are KGHSH and LQKENI. CDR3 sequence reads: CASSPLEDQPQHF.

This clonotype ranks as medium-sized in terms of frequency. The chain recombines TRBV7-9 with TRBJ1-1; lacking DNA, the TRBD1 call made by TCRdb goes unchecked. The germline V gene encodes CDR1 SEHNR and CDR2 FQNEAQ (reference sequence). The CDR3 is 12 residues long. CDR3 amino acids: CASSLDRVRAFF.

Judged by frequency, this clonotype is medium-sized. V usage is TRBV6-1 and J usage is TRBJ2-7; the D call of TRBD2 rests on TCRdb alone, since no DNA is present to check it. Germline V gene sequence: CDR1 MNHNS, CDR2 SASEGT. This CDR3 spans 13 amino acids. The CDR3 sequence: CAIKAWGDYEQYF.

The V call is TRBV29-1, the J call TRBJ1-1; TCRdb proposes TRBD1, but this gene call is untestable without DNA. Germline V gives CDR1 SQVTM, CDR2 ANQGSEA. This CDR3 has 11 amino acids. CDR3 amino acids: CSVGDRVEAFF.

This clonotype counts as medium-sized by frequency. V usage is TRBV6-2 or TRBV6-3 and J usage is TRBJ2-7. The germline CDR1 and CDR2 sequences are MNHEY and SVGEGT. The CDR3 totals 11 residues. CDR3 sequence reads: CASSYEHEQYF.

This clonotype registers medium-sized by frequency. V is TRBV4-1 and J is TRBJ2-7; there is no DNA to check the TCRdb D call of TRBD2. Germline assignment: CDR1 MGHRA and CDR2 YSYEKL. CDR3 size: 15 residues. The CDR3 region is CASSHRLAGAYEQYF.

This clonotype is classed as medium-sized by frequency. The chain recombines TRBV19 with TRBJ2-7; TCRdb's assignment of TRBD1 cannot be checked, as there is no DNA. The germline V gene encodes CDR1 LNHDA and CDR2 SQIVND (reference sequence). This CDR3 is built from 15 residues. The CDR3 here is CASAFPGQGAYEQYF.